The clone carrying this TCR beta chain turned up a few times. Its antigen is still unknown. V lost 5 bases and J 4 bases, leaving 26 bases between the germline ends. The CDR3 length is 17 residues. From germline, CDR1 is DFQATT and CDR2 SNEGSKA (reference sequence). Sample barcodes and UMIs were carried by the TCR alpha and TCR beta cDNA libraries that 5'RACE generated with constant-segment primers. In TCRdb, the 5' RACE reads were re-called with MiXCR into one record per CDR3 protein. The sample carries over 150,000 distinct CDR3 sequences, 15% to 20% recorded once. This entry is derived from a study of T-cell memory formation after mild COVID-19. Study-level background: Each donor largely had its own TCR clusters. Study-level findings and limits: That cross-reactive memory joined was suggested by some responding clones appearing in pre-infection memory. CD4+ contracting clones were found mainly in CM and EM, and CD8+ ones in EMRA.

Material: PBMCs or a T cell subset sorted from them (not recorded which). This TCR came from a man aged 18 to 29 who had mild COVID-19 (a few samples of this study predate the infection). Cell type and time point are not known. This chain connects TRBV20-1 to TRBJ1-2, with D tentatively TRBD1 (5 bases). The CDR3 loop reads CSAPGGRGPQKGYGYTF. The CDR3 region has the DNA TGCAGTGCTCCCGGGGGTAGGGGCCCCCAAAAGGGCTATGGCTACACCTTC.